This is a list of T cell receptor beta chains from one sample in a study of cytomegalovirus exposure and HLA in healthy donors. Libraries were prepared by immunoSEQ multiplex PCR; TCRdb keeps only in-frame clonotypes and omits some of them. The sample yields 100,000 to 150,000 clones, 50% to 80% seen once. Sequencing input: PBMCs. The receptors were sampled from a woman aged 35 to 49 in good health and CMV-seropositive. CDR3s include the opening cysteine and the closing phenylalanine or tryptophan. The order of the fields is J gene, V gene, CDR3 protein.

J gene: TRBJ2-1
V gene: TRBV7-7
CDR3 protein: CASSLAAGGREQFF

J gene: TRBJ2-1
V gene: TRBV25-1
CDR3 protein: CASRLSGPYNEQFF

J gene: TRBJ2-5
V gene: TRBV28
CDR3 protein: CASTPMSGGWEETQYF

J gene: TRBJ1-5
V gene: TRBV6-5
CDR3 protein: CASSYGQHSNQPQHF

J gene: TRBJ1-1
V gene: TRBV2
CDR3 protein: CASSAVEANTEAFF

J gene: TRBJ1-5
V gene: TRBV19
CDR3 protein: CASRGLGQGDQPQHF

J gene: TRBJ2-2
V gene: TRBV7-3
CDR3 protein: CASSPSGIANTGELFF

J gene: TRBJ1-4
V gene: TRBV19
CDR3 protein: CASSMSGGVEKLFF

J gene: TRBJ1-2
V gene: TRBV15
CDR3 protein: CATSRAHPGQGGSYGYTF

J gene: TRBJ2-7
V gene: TRBV11-2
CDR3 protein: CASSPYSYEQYF

J gene: TRBJ1-1
V gene: TRBV6-1
CDR3 protein: CASSEPTGEAFF

J gene: TRBJ2-1
V gene: TRBV5-8
CDR3 protein: CASSLTLSGGLSSYNEQFF

J gene: TRBJ1-1
V gene: TRBV6-1
CDR3 protein: CASGAEGVNTEAFF

J gene: TRBJ2-3
V gene: TRBV19
CDR3 protein: CASSIGRGAGRALTSTDTQYF

J gene: TRBJ2-5
V gene: TRBV5-1
CDR3 protein: CASSLVPGETQYF

J gene: TRBJ1-4
V gene: TRBV19
CDR3 protein: CASRGGNEKLFF

J gene: TRBJ1-2
V gene: TRBV19
CDR3 protein: CASSTSQKLYGYPF

J gene: TRBJ2-3
V gene: TRBV13
CDR3 protein: CASSPGTSETRVTQYF

J gene: TRBJ2-3
V gene: TRBV28
CDR3 protein: CASRWGGTDTQYF

J gene: TRBJ2-2
V gene: TRBV18
CDR3 protein: CASSPPSGEGVGELFF

J gene: TRBJ1-4
V gene: TRBV5-8
CDR3 protein: CASSLSTGTNEKLFF

J gene: TRBJ2-7
V gene: TRBV19
CDR3 protein: CASTGGVSYEQYF

J gene: TRBJ1-2
V gene: TRBV6-5
CDR3 protein: CASRADRGPNYGYTF

J gene: TRBJ1-1
V gene: TRBV27
CDR3 protein: CASSFGGVNTEAFF

J gene: TRBJ2-7
V gene: TRBV7-8
CDR3 protein: CASTPGQYEQYF

J gene: TRBJ1-1
V gene: TRBV18
CDR3 protein: CASSPLEMNTEAFF

J gene: TRBJ2-2
V gene: TRBV9
CDR3 protein: CASSVSGTGAGANTGELFF